This is a list of T cell receptor beta chains from one sample in a study of T cell responses to AZD1222 COVID-19 vaccine. Using immunoSEQ multiplex PCR, the repertoire was profiled, and TCRdb retains in-frame clones only, with some absent. The table includes 100,000 to 150,000 clones, 70% to 90% detected once. The specimen was peripheral blood, collected on day 0 of AZD1222 vaccination. Receptors originate from an adult in good health. Both conserved end residues are part of each CDR3. D genes are given only for firm matches. Size tells how often a clone was seen (once, few, many) or the class of an expanded clone, and some rows leave it out.

j_call d_call v_call clone_size cdr3_nt cdr3_aa
TRBJ2-7 - TRBV10-3 - TGTGCCATCAGTGATAAGGGGGGCCCCTACGAGCAGTACTTC CAISDKGGPYEQYF
TRBJ1-3 TRBD1 TRBV3-1/TRBV3-2 few TGTGCCAGCAGCCCCCGGGACAGGGGAAACACCATATATTTT CASSPRDRGNTIYF
TRBJ1-5 - TRBV10-3 - TGTGCCATCAGTGAGTTACAGCAGAATCAGCCCCAGCATTTT CAISELQQNQPQHF
TRBJ1-1 - TRBV18 - TGTGCCAGCTGTACCGCTCCCGGGAGGACTGAAGCTTTCTTT CASCTAPGRTEAFF
TRBJ1-4 - TRBV21-1 - TGTGCCAGTCTCGTCCTAGAAAAACTGTTTTTT CASLVLEKLFF
TRBJ2-5 - TRBV5-1 - TGCGCCAGCAGCTTGTCCGGGACCCTCGTTGAGTACTTC CASSLSGTLVEYF
TRBJ1-6 - TRBV28 - TGTGCCAGCATCGGTGTAGGACAGCCTTATAATTCACCCCTCCACTTT CASIGVGQPYNSPLHF
TRBJ2-3 - TRBV24-1 - TGTGCCACCAGTGATCGGGACGGGCGTTGGACAGATACGCAGTATTTT CATSDRDGRWTDTQYF
TRBJ2-3 - TRBV10-1 - TGCGCCAGCAGCTGGGACAGCACAGATACGCAGTATTTT CASSWDSTDTQYF
TRBJ2-6 - TRBV6-2/TRBV6-3 - TGTGCCAGCAGTTACTCCCCCTTCCCCTCTGGGGCCAACGTCCTGACTTTC CASSYSPFPSGANVLTF
TRBJ2-1 TRBD2 TRBV5-4 - TGTGCCAGCAGCTTAGAGTGGGGACTAGGGAACAATGAGCAGTTCTTC CASSLEWGLGNNEQFF
TRBJ1-1 - TRBV6-5 - TGTGCCAGCAGTTATAGGGGCGATTACACTGAAGCTTTCTTT CASSYRGDYTEAFF
TRBJ2-1 TRBD2 TRBV2 - TGTGCCAACCACCACCTAGCGGGGGGGGATGAGCAGTTCTTC CANHHLAGGDEQFF
TRBJ1-2 TRBD1 TRBV11-2 - TGTGCCAGCAGCTTAGATCGGAGGACAGGGTTTGGCTACACCTTC CASSLDRRTGFGYTF
TRBJ2-3 - TRBV7-8 - TGTGCCAGCAGCTTAGGGTGGGACACAGATACGCAGTATTTT CASSLGWDTDTQYF
TRBJ1-3 - TRBV27 - TGTGCCAGCAGTTTTTCAGGGGCGCTCGGAAACACCATATATTTT CASSFSGALGNTIYF
TRBJ1-2 TRBD1 TRBV7-8 - TGTGCCAGCAGCCTGGACAGGGTGGGTGGCTACACCTTC CASSLDRVGGYTF
TRBJ1-1 - TRBV6-1 - TGTGCCAGCAGTGAAATGGGGACGAACACTGAAGCTTTCTTT CASSEMGTNTEAFF
TRBJ2-1 TRBD2 TRBV2 - TGTGCCAGCAGTGGGTGGACTAGCGATCTCTATGAGCAGTTCTTC CASSGWTSDLYEQFF
TRBJ2-1 TRBD2 TRBV3-1/TRBV3-2 - TGTGCCAGCAGCCCACTAGGACTAGCGGGAGTGTATGAGCAGTTCTTC CASSPLGLAGVYEQFF
TRBJ1-4 - TRBV27 - TGTGCCAGCAGTTCACCTTCGGGGGGCGGGGCGGAAAAACTGTTTTTT CASSSPSGGGAEKLFF
TRBJ1-1 TRBD1 TRBV7-9 few TGTGCCAGCAGGTCCATCCGGGACAGAGACACTGAAGCTTTCTTT CASRSIRDRDTEAFF
TRBJ1-1 - TRBV21-1 - TGTGCCAGCAGCAAAGGTTTTGCCACTGAAGCTTTCTTT CASSKGFATEAFF
TRBJ2-7 - TRBV6-5 - TGTGCCAGCAGTTACTCGGGGGTCGGCGGTGAAGAGCAGTACTTC CASSYSGVGGEEQYF
TRBJ2-7 TRBD1 TRBV18 - TGTGCCAGCTCACCACCGGGTTCGGGACAGGGTGTCGGCGAGCAGTACTTC CASSPPGSGQGVGEQYF
TRBJ1-1 TRBD1 TRBV12-5 - TGTGCTAGTGGTCTCGGACAGGGTTATGCTTTCTTT CASGLGQGYAFF
TRBJ2-1 TRBD2 TRBV7-7 - TGTGCCAGCAGCCTCGACGGGACTAGCTCCTACAATGAGCAGTTCTTC CASSLDGTSSYNEQFF
TRBJ2-2 - TRBV29-1 - TGCAGCGTTAACGGGGGGCACCACACCGGGGAGCTGTTTTTT CSVNGGHHTGELFF
TRBJ2-5 - TRBV6-1 - TGTGCCAGCAGTGACAGTGGTTTCGAGACCCAGTACTTC CASSDSGFETQYF
TRBJ1-4 - TRBV7-9 few TGTGCCAGCAGCTTTGGAACGGGGTTGGAAAAACTGTTTTTT CASSFGTGLEKLFF
TRBJ2-1 - TRBV9 - TGTGCCAGCAGCGTAGTATCGGCCTACAATGAGCAGTTCTTC CASSVVSAYNEQFF
TRBJ1-1 - TRBV9 - TGTGCCAGCAGCGTAGACTCCCGCAGTGAAGCTTTCTTT CASSVDSRSEAFF
TRBJ1-4 TRBD1 TRBV7-3 - TGTGCCAGCAGCAAAGGACAGGGGGAGGGTAAACTGTTTTTT CASSKGQGEGKLFF
TRBJ1-1 - TRBV6-2/TRBV6-3 - TGTGCCAGCAGCCTTGACTCGAACACTGAAGCTTTCTTT CASSLDSNTEAFF
TRBJ1-5 - TRBV5-1 - TGCGCCAGCAGCCAAGGGCAGGGAGGTCAGCCCCAGCATTTT CASSQGQGGQPQHF
TRBJ1-3 - TRBV4-1 - TGCGCCAGCAGCCAAGATCGACAGTACTCTGGAAACACCATATATTTT CASSQDRQYSGNTIYF
TRBJ2-7 - TRBV6-5 - TGTGCCAGCTCTTTCGCGAACGAGCAGTACTTC CASSFANEQYF
TRBJ2-2 - TRBV24-1 few TGTGCCACCAGTGTTGGGGGGTGGCACTCTAACACCGGGGAGCTGTTTTTT CATSVGGWHSNTGELFF
TRBJ2-1 - TRBV5-1 - TGCGCCAGCAGCTTGGAGACTGGCTACAATGAGCAGTTCTTC CASSLETGYNEQFF
TRBJ1-5 - TRBV28 - TGTGCCAGCAGTTCCAGGGGTTTAAATCAGCCCCAGCATTTT CASSSRGLNQPQHF
TRBJ2-5 TRBD1 TRBV15 - TGTGCCACCAGCAGGGACAGGGTGGGGGAGACCCAGTACTTC CATSRDRVGETQYF